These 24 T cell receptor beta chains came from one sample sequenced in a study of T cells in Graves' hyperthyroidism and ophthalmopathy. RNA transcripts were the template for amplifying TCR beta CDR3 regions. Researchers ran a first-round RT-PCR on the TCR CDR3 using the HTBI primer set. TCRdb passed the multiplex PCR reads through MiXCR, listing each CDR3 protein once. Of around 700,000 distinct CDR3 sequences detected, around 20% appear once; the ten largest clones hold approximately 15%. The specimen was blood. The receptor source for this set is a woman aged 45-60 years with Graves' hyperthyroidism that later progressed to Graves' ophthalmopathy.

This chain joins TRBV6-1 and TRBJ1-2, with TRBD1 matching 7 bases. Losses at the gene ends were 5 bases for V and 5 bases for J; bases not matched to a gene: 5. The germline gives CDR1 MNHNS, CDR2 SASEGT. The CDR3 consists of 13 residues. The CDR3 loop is CASSRDSTYGYTF. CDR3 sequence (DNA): TGTGCCAGCAGTCGGGACAGTACTTATGGCTACACCTTC.

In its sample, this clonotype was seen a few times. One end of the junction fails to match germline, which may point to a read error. The CDR3 sequence: CVSSSDPRDSPLHF. As DNA, the CDR3 is TGCGTCAGCAGCTCCGACCCTAGGGATTCACCCCTCCACTTT. The chain is built from TRBV5-1 and TRBJ1-6, with D unresolved. CDR3 length: 14 residues. Germline lookup yields CDR1 SGHRS and CDR2 YFSETQ.

The CDR3 loop reads CASSHRVPNTEAFF. CDR3 DNA: TGTGCCAGCAGCCACAGGGTACCGAACACTGAAGCTTTCTTT. The chain couples TRBV14 to TRBJ1-1; TRBD1 might be the D (5 bases). CDR3 length: 14 amino acids. Trimming removed 3 bases at V and 1 base at J, with 9 bases between. Germline CDR1 and CDR2: SGHDN and FVKESK.

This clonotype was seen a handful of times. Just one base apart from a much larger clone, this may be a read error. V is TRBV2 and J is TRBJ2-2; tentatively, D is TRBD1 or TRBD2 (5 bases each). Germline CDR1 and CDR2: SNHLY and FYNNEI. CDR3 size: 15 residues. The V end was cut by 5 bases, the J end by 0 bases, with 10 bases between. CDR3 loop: CASSSGATNTGELFF. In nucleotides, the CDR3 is TGTGCCAGCAGTTCCGGGGCTACGAACACCGGGGAGCTGTTTTTT.

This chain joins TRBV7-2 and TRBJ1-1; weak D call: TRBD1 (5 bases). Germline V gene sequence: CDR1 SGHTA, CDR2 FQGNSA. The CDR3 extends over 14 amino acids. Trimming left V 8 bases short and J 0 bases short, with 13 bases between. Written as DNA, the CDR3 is TGTGCCAGCGGAATCGGCAGGGTGAACACTGAAGCTTTCTTT. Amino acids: CASGIGRVNTEAFF.

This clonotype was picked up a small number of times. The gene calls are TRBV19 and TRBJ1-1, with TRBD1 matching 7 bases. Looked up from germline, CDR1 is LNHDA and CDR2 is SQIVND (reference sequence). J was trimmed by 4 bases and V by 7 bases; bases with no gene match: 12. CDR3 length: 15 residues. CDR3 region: CASKGAIGPGTEAFF. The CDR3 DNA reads TGTGCCAGTAAGGGGGCGATAGGCCCGGGCACTGAAGCTTTCTTT.

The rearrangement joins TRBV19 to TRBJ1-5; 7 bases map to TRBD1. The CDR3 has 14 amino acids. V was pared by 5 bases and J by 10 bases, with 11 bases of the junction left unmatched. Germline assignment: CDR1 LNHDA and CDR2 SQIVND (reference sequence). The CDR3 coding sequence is TGTGCCAGTAGTGTCGGGACAGCCGTGATTCCCCAGCATTTT. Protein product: CASSVGTAVIPQHF.

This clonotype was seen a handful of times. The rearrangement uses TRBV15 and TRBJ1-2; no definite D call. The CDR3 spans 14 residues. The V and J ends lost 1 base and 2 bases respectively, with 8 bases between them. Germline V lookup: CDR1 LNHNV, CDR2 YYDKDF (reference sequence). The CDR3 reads CATSRAGGNYGYTF. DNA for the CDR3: TGTGCCACCAGCAGAGCTGGCGGAAACTATGGCTACACCTTC.

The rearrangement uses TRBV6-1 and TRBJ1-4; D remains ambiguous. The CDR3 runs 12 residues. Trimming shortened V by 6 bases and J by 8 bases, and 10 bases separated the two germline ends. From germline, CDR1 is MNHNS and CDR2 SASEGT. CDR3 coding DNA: TGTGCCAGCAGAAGCGCCGGAGAAAAACTGTTTTTT. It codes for CASRSAGEKLFF.

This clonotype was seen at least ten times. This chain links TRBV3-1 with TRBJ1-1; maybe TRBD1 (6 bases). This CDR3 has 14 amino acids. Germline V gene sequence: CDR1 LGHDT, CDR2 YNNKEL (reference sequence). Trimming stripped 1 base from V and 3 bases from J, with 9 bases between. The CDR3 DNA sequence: TGTGCCAGCAGCCAAGCAGGGGAGGACACTGAAGCTTTCTTT. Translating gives CASSQAGEDTEAFF.

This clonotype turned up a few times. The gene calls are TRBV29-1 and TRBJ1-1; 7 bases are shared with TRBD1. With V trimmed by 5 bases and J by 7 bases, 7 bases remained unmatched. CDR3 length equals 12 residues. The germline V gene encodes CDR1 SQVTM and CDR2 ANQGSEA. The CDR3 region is CSVRTGLGEAFF. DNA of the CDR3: TGCAGCGTTAGGACAGGTTTGGGTGAAGCTTTCTTT.

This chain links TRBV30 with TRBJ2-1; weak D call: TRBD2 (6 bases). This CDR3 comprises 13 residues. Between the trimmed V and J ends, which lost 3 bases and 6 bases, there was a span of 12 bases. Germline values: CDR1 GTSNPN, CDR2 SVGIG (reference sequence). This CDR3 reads CAWSGGSLNEQFF. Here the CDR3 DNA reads TGTGCCTGGAGCGGGGGATCCCTCAATGAGCAGTTCTTC.

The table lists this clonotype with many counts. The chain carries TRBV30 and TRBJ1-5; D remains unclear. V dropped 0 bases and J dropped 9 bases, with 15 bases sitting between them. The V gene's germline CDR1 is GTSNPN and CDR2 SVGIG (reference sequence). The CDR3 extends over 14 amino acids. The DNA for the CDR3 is TGTGCCTGGAGTGTACTGGCGGGTTCGGGGCCCCAGCATTTT. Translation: CAWSVLAGSGPQHF.

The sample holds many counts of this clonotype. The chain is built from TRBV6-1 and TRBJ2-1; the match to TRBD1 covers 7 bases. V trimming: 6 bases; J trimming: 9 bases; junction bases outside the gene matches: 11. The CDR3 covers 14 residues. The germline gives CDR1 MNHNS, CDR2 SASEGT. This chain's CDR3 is CASSPQGSRGEQFF. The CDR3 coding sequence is TGTGCCAGCAGCCCACAGGGGTCAAGGGGTGAGCAGTTCTTC.

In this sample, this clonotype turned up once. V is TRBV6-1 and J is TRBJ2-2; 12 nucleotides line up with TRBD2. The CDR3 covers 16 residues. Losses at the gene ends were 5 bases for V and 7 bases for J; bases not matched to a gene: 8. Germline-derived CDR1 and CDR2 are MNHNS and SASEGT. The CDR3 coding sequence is TGTGCCAGCAGTCCCTTGCTAGCGGGGGGGGTCGGGGAGCTGTTTTTT. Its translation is CASSPLLAGGVGELFF.

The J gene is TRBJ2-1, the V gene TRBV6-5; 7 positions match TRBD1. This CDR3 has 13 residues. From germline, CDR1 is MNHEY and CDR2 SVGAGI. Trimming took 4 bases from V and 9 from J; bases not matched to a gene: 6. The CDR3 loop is CASSSRGLFEQFF. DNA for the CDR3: TGTGCCAGCAGTTCTAGGGGGCTGTTTGAGCAGTTCTTC.

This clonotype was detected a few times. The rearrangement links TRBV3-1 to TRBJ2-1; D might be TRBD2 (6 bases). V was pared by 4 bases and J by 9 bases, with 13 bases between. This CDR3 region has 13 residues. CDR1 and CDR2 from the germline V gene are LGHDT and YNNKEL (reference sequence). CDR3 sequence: CASSPLAGLEQFF. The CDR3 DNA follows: TGTGCCAGCAGCCCGCTGGCGGGGCTTGAGCAGTTCTTC.

Written as DNA, the CDR3 is TGTGCCTGCTACAGGAATACTGGAAACACCATATATTTT. As protein: CACYRNTGNTIYF. The genes are TRBV19 and TRBJ1-3, with D perhaps matching TRBD1 (5 bases). The CDR3 is 13 residues long. Per the germline V gene, CDR1 is LNHDA and CDR2 is SQIVND (reference sequence). V shed 11 bases and J shed 2 bases, with 13 bases lying between them. The full variable domain, with the rest looked up from reference TRBV19 and TRBJ1-3, is DGGITQSPKYLFRKEGQNVTLSCEQNLNHDAMYWYRQDPGQGLRLIYYSQIVNDFQKGDIAEGYSVSREKKESFPLTVTSAQKNPTAFYLCACYRNTGNTIYFGEGSWLTVV.

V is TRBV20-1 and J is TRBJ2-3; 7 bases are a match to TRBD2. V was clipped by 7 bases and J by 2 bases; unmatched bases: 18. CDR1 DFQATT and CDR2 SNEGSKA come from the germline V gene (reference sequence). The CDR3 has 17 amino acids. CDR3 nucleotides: TGCAGTGTCGAAGTAGTCGGGACTACCCTTTTCACAGATACGCAGTATTTT. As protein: CSVEVVGTTLFTDTQYF.

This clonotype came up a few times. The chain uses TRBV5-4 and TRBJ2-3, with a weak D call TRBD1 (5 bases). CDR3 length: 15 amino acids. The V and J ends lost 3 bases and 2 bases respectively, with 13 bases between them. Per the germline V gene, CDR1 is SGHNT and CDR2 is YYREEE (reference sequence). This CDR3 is CASSSPLGDTDTQYF. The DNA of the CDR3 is TGTGCCAGCAGCTCGCCTTTAGGGGACACAGATACGCAGTATTTT.

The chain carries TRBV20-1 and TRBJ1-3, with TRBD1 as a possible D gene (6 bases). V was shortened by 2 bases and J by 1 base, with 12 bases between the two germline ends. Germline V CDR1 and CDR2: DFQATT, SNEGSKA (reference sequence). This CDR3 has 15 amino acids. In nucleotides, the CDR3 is TGCAGTGCTAGATCCCCACAGGGATCTGGAAACACCATATATTTT. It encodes CSARSPQGSGNTIYF.

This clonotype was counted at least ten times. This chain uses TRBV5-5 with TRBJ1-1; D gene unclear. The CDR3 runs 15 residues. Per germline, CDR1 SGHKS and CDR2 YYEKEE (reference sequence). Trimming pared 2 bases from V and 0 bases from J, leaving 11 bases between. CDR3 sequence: CASSFGLDLNTEAFF. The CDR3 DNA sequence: TGTGCCAGCAGCTTCGGACTGGACCTGAACACTGAAGCTTTCTTT.

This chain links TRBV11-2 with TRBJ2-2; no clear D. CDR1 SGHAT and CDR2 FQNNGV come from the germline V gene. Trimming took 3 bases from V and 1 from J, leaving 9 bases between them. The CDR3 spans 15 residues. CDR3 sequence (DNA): TGTGCCAGCAGCTTTTGGGCTGGGAACACCGGGGAGCTGTTTTTT. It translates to CASSFWAGNTGELFF. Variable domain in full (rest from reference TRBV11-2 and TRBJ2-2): EAGVAQSPRYKIIEKRQSVAFWCNPISGHATLYWYQQILGQGPKLLIQFQNNGVVDDSQLPKDRFSAERLKGVDSTLKIQPAKLEDSAVYLCASSFWAGNTGELFFGEGSRLTVL.

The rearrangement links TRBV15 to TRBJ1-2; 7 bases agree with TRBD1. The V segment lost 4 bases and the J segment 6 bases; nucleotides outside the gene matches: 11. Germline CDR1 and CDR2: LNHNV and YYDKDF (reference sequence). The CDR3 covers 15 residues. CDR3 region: CATSMSTGDWNGYTF. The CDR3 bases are TGTGCCACCAGCATGTCTACAGGGGACTGGAATGGCTACACCTTC.